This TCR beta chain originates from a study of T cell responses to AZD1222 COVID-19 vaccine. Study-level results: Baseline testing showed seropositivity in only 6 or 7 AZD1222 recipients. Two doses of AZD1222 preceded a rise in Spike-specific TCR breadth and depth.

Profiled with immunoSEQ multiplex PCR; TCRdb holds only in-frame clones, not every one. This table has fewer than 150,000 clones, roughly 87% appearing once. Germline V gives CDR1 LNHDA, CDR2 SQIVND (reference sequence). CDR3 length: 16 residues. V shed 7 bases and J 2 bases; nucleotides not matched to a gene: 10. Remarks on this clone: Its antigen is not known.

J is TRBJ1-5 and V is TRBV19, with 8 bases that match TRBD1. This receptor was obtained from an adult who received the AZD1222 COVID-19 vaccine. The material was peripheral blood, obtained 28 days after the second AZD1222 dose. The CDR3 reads CASTRTGGEGNQPQHF. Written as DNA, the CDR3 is TGTGCCAGTACCCGAACAGGGGGTGAGGGCAATCAGCCCCAGCATTTT.